The clone carrying this T cell receptor (beta chain) came up many times. No antigen is known for it. These data originate in a study of T-cell reconstitution after alpha-beta-depleted transplantation in children. Findings and limits, study-wide: A year post-transplant, T-cell counts and diversity derived mostly from newly produced T cells. Some patients showed high day-60 TCRbeta diversity, which derived from surviving recipient T cells and thymic progenitors.

Unique molecular identifiers were incorporated into the prepared TCRbeta library. TCRdb reprocessed the PCR reads via MiXCR and lists one record per CDR3 protein. This sample has around 120,000 distinct CDR3 sequences, with more than 20% found just once. The J segment lost 4 bases and the V segment lost 2 bases, leaving 7 bases of the junction unmatched. CDR1 and CDR2 (germline): SNHLY, FYNNEI. This CDR3 is 16 amino acids long. The source material was PBMCs, mostly from graft donor cells, sampled 180 days after TCRalphabeta/CD19-depleted stem cell transplant. This rearrangement joins TRBV2 to TRBJ1-2, with 10 bases matching TRBD1. The TCR was taken from a male patient between 2 and 15 years old who had a stem cell transplant for chronic granulomatous disease, so the T cells may come from the graft donor. The CDR3 region is CASSESRDRGGYGYTF. The CDR3 coding sequence is TGTGCCAGCAGTGAATCCCGGGACAGGGGAGGCTATGGCTACACCTTC.